Given below is one T cell receptor beta chain in context. The source of the sample is a study of blood T cell repertoires in COVID-19. Per the original data handling: Reference gene primer amplification gave nucleated cell count estimates. Using immunoSEQ multiplex PCR, the repertoire was profiled, and TCRdb retains in-frame clones only, with some absent. V and J calls and clone size are given by that table; D and trimming were obtained from the DNA. The sample lists about 220,000 clones, about four fifths occurring once. The CDR3 length is 14 residues. The J segment lost 7 bases and the V segment lost 4 bases, leaving 10 bases of the junction unmatched. Germline V CDR1 and CDR2: SGHRS, YFSETQ.

The sample consisted of peripheral blood. This chain links TRBV5-1 with TRBJ1-2; 7 bases match TRBD1. The TCR comes from a woman between 50 and 59 years old with acute or convalescent COVID-19. As DNA, the CDR3 is TGCGCCAGCAGCCCCCCGACAGGGACAAGTGGCTACACCTTC. This gives the protein CASSPPTGTSGYTF.